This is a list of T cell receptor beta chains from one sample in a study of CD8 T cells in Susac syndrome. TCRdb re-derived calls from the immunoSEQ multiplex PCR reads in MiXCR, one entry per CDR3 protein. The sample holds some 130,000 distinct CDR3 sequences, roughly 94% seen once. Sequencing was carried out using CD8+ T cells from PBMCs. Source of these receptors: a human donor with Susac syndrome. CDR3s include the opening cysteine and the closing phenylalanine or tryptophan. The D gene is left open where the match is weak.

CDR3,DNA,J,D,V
CASSQGTTYEQYF,TGTGCCAGCAGCCAAGGGACTACCTACGAGCAGTACTTC,TRBJ2-7,TRBD2,TRBV4-1
CASSPWTGDTQYF,TGCGCCAGCAGCCCCTGGACCGGAGATACGCAGTATTTT,TRBJ2-3,-,TRBV5-1
CSASEESDGYTF,TGCAGTGCTAGCGAGGAGAGTGATGGCTACACCTTC,TRBJ1-2,-,TRBV20-1
CSARTSWDYEQYF,TGCAGTGCTCGGACTAGCTGGGACTACGAGCAGTACTTC,TRBJ2-7,TRBD2,TRBV20-1
CAWSLGSYNEQFF,TGTGCCTGGAGTTTAGGTTCCTACAATGAGCAGTTCTTC,TRBJ2-1,-,TRBV30
CASSLGGFRETQYF,TGTGCCAGCAGCTTAGGAGGTTTTCGGGAGACCCAGTACTTC,TRBJ2-5,-,TRBV11-2
CASSPSGSVETQYF,TGTGCCAGCAGCCCAAGCGGGAGTGTGGAGACCCAGTACTTC,TRBJ2-5,TRBD2,TRBV7-3
CATSRDTRSSETQYF,TGTGCCACCAGCAGAGATACTCGCTCCTCGGAGACCCAGTACTTC,TRBJ2-5,-,TRBV15
CASSQDGRGRDTEAFF,TGCGCCAGCAGCCAAGATGGGCGGGGCAGGGACACTGAAGCTTTCTTT,TRBJ1-1,-,TRBV4-1
CASSANEKLFF,TGTGCCAGCAGCGCTAATGAAAAACTGTTTTTT,TRBJ1-4,-,TRBV12-3/TRBV12-4
CSAPPGTWGRNTEAFF,TGCAGTGCCCCCCCGGGGACCTGGGGGCGGAACACTGAAGCTTTCTTT,TRBJ1-1,-,TRBV20-1
CASRTGLAVYEQYF,TGTGCCAGCAGAACGGGACTAGCGGTCTACGAGCAGTACTTC,TRBJ2-7,TRBD2,TRBV6-5
CASSPGWGTEAFF,TGTGCCAGCAGTCCAGGGTGGGGCACTGAAGCTTTCTTT,TRBJ1-1,-,TRBV2
CSALEAGLLPETQYF,TGCAGTGCTTTGGAGGCGGGACTCCTTCCGGAGACCCAGTACTTC,TRBJ2-5,-,TRBV20-1